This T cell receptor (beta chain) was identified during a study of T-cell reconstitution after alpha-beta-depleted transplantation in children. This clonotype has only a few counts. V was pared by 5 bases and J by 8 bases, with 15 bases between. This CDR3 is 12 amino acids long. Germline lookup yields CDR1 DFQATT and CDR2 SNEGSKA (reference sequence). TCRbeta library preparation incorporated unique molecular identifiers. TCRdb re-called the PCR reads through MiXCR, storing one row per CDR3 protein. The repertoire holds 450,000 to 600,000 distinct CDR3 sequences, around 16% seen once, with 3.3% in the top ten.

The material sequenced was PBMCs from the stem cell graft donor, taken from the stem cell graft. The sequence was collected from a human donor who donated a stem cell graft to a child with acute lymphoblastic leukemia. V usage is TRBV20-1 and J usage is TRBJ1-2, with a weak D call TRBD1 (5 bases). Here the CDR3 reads CSAGALSFGYTF. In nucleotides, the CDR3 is TGCAGTGCTGGGGCGTTGAGTTTCGGCTACACCTTC.